This T cell receptor (beta chain) was retrieved from a study of blood T cell repertoires in COVID-19. In the study overall: The samples span acute and convalescent COVID-19 from the United States, Italy and Spain.

The germline V gene has CDR1 SGHRS and CDR2 YFSETQ. The V gene lost 2 bases and the J gene lost 5 bases, with 10 bases spanning the gap. This CDR3 has 13 residues. The authors' processing: Reference gene primer amplification gave estimated nucleated cell counts. The table came from immunoSEQ multiplex PCR; TCRdb's copy has only in-frame clones and leaves some out. The V and J calls and clone size come from that table; D and trimming were worked out from the DNA. This table has roughly 380,000 clones, approximately 89% appearing once. Enrolled during active infection, Seattle patients were then followed longitudinally.

Material for sequencing was peripheral blood. The sequence derives from a middle-aged woman with COVID-19, enrolled during active disease. The V call is TRBV5-1, the J call TRBJ1-1, with a tentative D call TRBD1 (6 bases). CDR3 residues: CASSFDRQTEAFF. The CDR3 coding sequence is TGCGCCAGCAGCTTTGACAGGCAGACTGAAGCTTTCTTT.